These T cell receptor beta chains were read from a single sample in a study of STAT5B mutations in CD4+ large granular lymphocyte leukemia. Sequencing was performed with immunoSEQ multiplex PCR; in TCRdb, only in-frame clones are kept and a portion is missing. The sample includes tens of thousands of clones, around 75% of them seen just once. The sample comprised CD4+ T cells from blood buffy coats. These receptors originate from a human donor in good health. CDR3s include the opening cysteine and the closing phenylalanine or tryptophan. D genes are given only for firm matches. Not every row has a clone size; where given, it reads once, few, many or a size class.

TGTGCCTGGAGTGTACAGGCTTTCGCTGAAGCTTTCTTT	CAWSVQAFAEAFF	TRBV30	13	-	TRBJ1-1	-
TGTGCCAGCAGTTACTGGACTGGAAGCACAGATACGCAGTATTTT	CASSYWTGSTDTQYF	TRBV6-6	15	once	TRBJ2-3	-
TGCGCCAGCAGCCAGCCAAGGCGTAGCCGCGAGCAGTACTTC	CASSQPRRSREQYF	TRBV4-1	14	-	TRBJ2-7	-
TGTGCCAGCAGCTTACCCAACACCGGGGAGCTGTTTTTT	CASSLPNTGELFF	TRBV7-9	13	-	TRBJ2-2	-
TGTGCTAGCAGCTTAGAGAGACTCTCCTACAATGAGCAGTTCTTC	CASSLERLSYNEQFF	TRBV7-7	15	-	TRBJ2-1	-
TGTGCCAGCAGCTTGTCCGGGACAGGGGTCACTGAAGCTTTCTTT	CASSLSGTGVTEAFF	TRBV7-9	15	-	TRBJ1-1	TRBD1
TGTGCCTGGAAATCTATTAGGGCTGGGGCCAACGTCCTGACTTTC	CAWKSIRAGANVLTF	TRBV30	15	-	TRBJ2-6	-
TGTGCCAGCAGCCTACAGACTGGGACTAGCGGGAGGGCGAATGAGCAGTTCTTC	CASSLQTGTSGRANEQFF	TRBV7-2	18	-	TRBJ2-1	TRBD2
TGTGCCAGCAGCCCCCGAAGCGGGAGAACGGAGCAGTTCTTC	CASSPRSGRTEQFF	TRBV9	14	-	TRBJ2-1	TRBD2
TGTGCCAGCAGCTTAGGACTGGTCCAAGAGACCCAGTACTTC	CASSLGLVQETQYF	TRBV5-5	14	-	TRBJ2-5	-
TGCGCCAGAGCCCCGGGACAGACGTTTACTGAAGCTTTCTTT	CARAPGQTFTEAFF	TRBV23-1	14	-	TRBJ1-1	TRBD1
TGCGCCAGCAGCTTGGGTGGCTACTCCCAAGAGACCCAGTACTTC	CASSLGGYSQETQYF	TRBV5-1	15	-	TRBJ2-5	-
TGTGCCAGCAGCGTGAGATTGACCGCCGGTGAGCAGTTCTTC	CASSVRLTAGEQFF	TRBV9	14	-	TRBJ2-1	-
TGTGCCAGCAGTCTAGGGGGAAAAGGGCCTTCTGGGGCCAACGTCCTGACTTTC	CASSLGGKGPSGANVLTF	TRBV28	18	-	TRBJ2-6	-
TGTGCCAGCAGCTTGCAGGGGGCTTATGGCTACACCTTC	CASSLQGAYGYTF	TRBV5-6	13	few	TRBJ1-2	TRBD1
TGTGCCAGCAGTCAAAACCGGGGACAGGGGTCAGAAAAACTGTTTTTT	CASSQNRGQGSEKLFF	TRBV14	16	-	TRBJ1-4	TRBD1
TGTGCCAGCAGACAGGACTGGAGTACTAAAAACATTCAGTACTTC	CASRQDWSTKNIQYF	TRBV6-5	15	few	TRBJ2-4	-
TGTGCCAGCAGCGTAGCGAGCGATCCCAACACCGGGGAGCTGTTTTTT	CASSVASDPNTGELFF	TRBV9	16	few	TRBJ2-2	-
TGTGCCAGCAGTGACCTAGCGAGAACCTACAATGAGCAGTTCTTC	CASSDLARTYNEQFF	TRBV2	15	-	TRBJ2-1	-
TGTGCCAGCAGTGCCGGGACAGGCAGGATCCTGGGGGCCCAGTACTTC	CASSAGTGRILGAQYF	TRBV6-1	16	-	TRBJ2-5	TRBD1
TGTGCCAGCAAGACATCGGAGGCGGCCCAGCATTTT	CASKTSEAAQHF	TRBV6-1	12	-	TRBJ1-5	-
TGTGCCAGCAGCTTAGACCGACAGACGTGGGAGCAGTACTTC	CASSLDRQTWEQYF	TRBV11-2	14	-	TRBJ2-7	-
TGTGCCAGCAGCTTGTTTACCCAGGACAGGGTATATCAGCCCCAGCATTTT	CASSLFTQDRVYQPQHF	TRBV5-6	17	-	TRBJ1-5	TRBD1
TGTGCCAGCAGGGCCGGGACTAGCGGGATCTCGGGGAAAAACATTCAGTACTTC	CASRAGTSGISGKNIQYF	TRBV27	18	-	TRBJ2-4	TRBD2
TGTGCCAGCAGCCTGACAGACTCTGGGGCCAACGTCCTGACTTTC	CASSLTDSGANVLTF	TRBV4-2	15	-	TRBJ2-6	-
TGTGCCAGCAGCTTATATGGACTAGCGGGGGCGGATGAGCAGTTCTTC	CASSLYGLAGADEQFF	TRBV11-3	16	-	TRBJ2-1	TRBD2
TGCGCCAGCAGCCATCCCGGGACTCCTAATGAGCAGTTCTTC	CASSHPGTPNEQFF	TRBV4-1	14	-	TRBJ2-1	-
TGTGCCATCACTGCCCGGACTAGCGGGTATTACGAGCAGTACTTC	CAITARTSGYYEQYF	TRBV6-1	15	-	TRBJ2-7	TRBD2
TGTGCCAGCAGGGCCGGGGGAGTGCAGGGAACTGAAGCTTTCTTT	CASRAGGVQGTEAFF	TRBV5-4	15	once	TRBJ1-1	-
TGTGCCAGCAGCTCGGCCGGGACAGGGGAGCACGAGCAGTACTTC	CASSSAGTGEHEQYF	TRBV28	15	once	TRBJ2-7	TRBD1
TGTGCCAGCAGTGCCCGGGGCAACAGTGAGCAGTTCTTC	CASSARGNSEQFF	TRBV2	13	-	TRBJ2-1	-
TGTGCCAGCAGCACTGACCGGGAGTCCTACGAGCAGTACTTC	CASSTDRESYEQYF	TRBV13	14	-	TRBJ2-7	-
TGTGCCAGCACGGTCAGAGCCCCCTATAATTCACCCCTCCACTTT	CASTVRAPYNSPLHF	TRBV6-5	15	-	TRBJ1-6	-
TGTGCCAGCAGCTTAGATTTTAGCGGCTACACCTTC	CASSLDFSGYTF	TRBV7-9	12	-	TRBJ1-2	-
TGTGCCAGCAGTTTAGGATTCGGAGGAGAGCAGTACTTC	CASSLGFGGEQYF	TRBV27	13	-	TRBJ2-7	-
TGTGCCAGCAGCGAGGGACAGCACTCTGGAAACACCATATATTTT	CASSEGQHSGNTIYF	TRBV5-8	15	-	TRBJ1-3	TRBD1
TGTGCCAGCTCCCGGGGAGAGGGGCCTTCCCTGAAAACCGGGGAGCTGTTTTTT	CASSRGEGPSLKTGELFF	TRBV5-4	18	-	TRBJ2-2	-
TGTGCCAGCAGCTTGGTCCGAGGCGGAGGGGAGCTGTTTTTT	CASSLVRGGGELFF	TRBV5-6	14	-	TRBJ2-2	-
TGTGCCAGTAGTATAGATCGGCCGAAGCTCGATCAGCCCCAGCATTTT	CASSIDRPKLDQPQHF	TRBV19	16	few	TRBJ1-5	-
TGCGCCAGCAGTGAGAGGCAGATCACAGATACGCAGTATTTT	CASSERQITDTQYF	TRBV10-1	14	few	TRBJ2-3	-
TGCGCCAGCAGCTTTACTAGCGGGATTTACAATGAGCAGTTCTTC	CASSFTSGIYNEQFF	TRBV5-1	15	-	TRBJ2-1	TRBD2
TGTGCCAGCAGTGACCGAAATCGGCCGACGAGCAATCAGCCCCAGCATTTT	CASSDRNRPTSNQPQHF	TRBV6-1	17	-	TRBJ1-5	-
TGCGCCAGCAGCAAGACTAGTGAGCCTGGGGAGACCCAGTACTTC	CASSKTSEPGETQYF	TRBV5-1	15	-	TRBJ2-5	-
TGCGCCAGCAGCTTGGGCCGGGAGGGCCTGTACTTC	CASSLGREGLYF	TRBV5-1	12	-	TRBJ2-5	TRBD2
TGCAGCGTTGAACAAAGCTACGAGCAGTACTTC	CSVEQSYEQYF	TRBV29-1	11	-	TRBJ2-7	-
TGTGCCATCAGTGAGTCGCAACTAGCGGGCACAAACTACGAGCAGTACTTC	CAISESQLAGTNYEQYF	TRBV10-3	17	-	TRBJ2-7	TRBD2
TGTGCCAGTAGTATTGATGGTTCGTTGAAGGCCGATGAGCAGTTCTTC	CASSIDGSLKADEQFF	TRBV19	16	few	TRBJ2-1	-
TGTGCCAGCGGGACAGAAGAGACCCAGTACTTC	CASGTEETQYF	TRBV7-6	11	-	TRBJ2-5	TRBD1
TGTGCCAGCTCCAGGACTAGCGGGATGTCCTACAATGAGCAGTTCTTC	CASSRTSGMSYNEQFF	TRBV28	16	-	TRBJ2-1	TRBD2
TGTGCCAGCAGGGAGACAGCCCCTTATCAAGAGCAGTACTTC	CASRETAPYQEQYF	TRBV2	14	-	TRBJ2-7	-
TGTGCCATCAGTACTCAAGGGGGCGCGGATCAGCCCCAGCATTTT	CAISTQGGADQPQHF	TRBV10-3	15	-	TRBJ1-5	TRBD1
TGTGCCAGCAGCTTGGGGCGGGATCCGGGGGAGACCCAGTACTTC	CASSLGRDPGETQYF	TRBV5-4	15	-	TRBJ2-5	-
TGTGCCAGTAGTATGGGGCCTACGAAAGGGGAGCAGTTCTTC	CASSMGPTKGEQFF	TRBV19	14	-	TRBJ2-1	-